In this sample, the clone carrying this TCR beta chain turned up many times. Its antigen is unknown. Germline CDR1 is KGHDR and CDR2 is SFDVKD. This CDR3 is built from 13 residues. Trimming removed 4 bases at V and 7 bases at J, with 10 bases between. These data are taken from a study of T cells after yellow fever vaccination. Study overall: Preparation used SMART-Seq v4 Ultra Low Input for the low-cell-number fractions.

General study points: The CD4 compartment and the CD8 compartment contained a small share of clonotypes in common. The study found a weaker secondary response that peaked faster, day 5 versus 15.

Template-switching 5'RACE yielded the TCR cDNA; a universal primer site and UMIs were added in the process. TCRdb reprocessed the 5' RACE reads with MiXCR, giving one entry per CDR3 protein. The sample carries about 170,000 distinct CDR3 sequences, about 6% recorded once. The V call is TRBV24-1, the J call TRBJ2-4, with a possible D match to TRBD1 (6 bases). The sequence was obtained from a man between 18 and 29 years old who received the YFV17D yellow fever vaccine. The specimen was CD4+ T cells sorted from PBMCs, collected on the day of the first yellow fever vaccination. This CDR3 reads CATSDEQGNIQYF. The CDR3 nucleotides read TGTGCCACCAGTGACGAACAGGGTAACATTCAGTACTTC.